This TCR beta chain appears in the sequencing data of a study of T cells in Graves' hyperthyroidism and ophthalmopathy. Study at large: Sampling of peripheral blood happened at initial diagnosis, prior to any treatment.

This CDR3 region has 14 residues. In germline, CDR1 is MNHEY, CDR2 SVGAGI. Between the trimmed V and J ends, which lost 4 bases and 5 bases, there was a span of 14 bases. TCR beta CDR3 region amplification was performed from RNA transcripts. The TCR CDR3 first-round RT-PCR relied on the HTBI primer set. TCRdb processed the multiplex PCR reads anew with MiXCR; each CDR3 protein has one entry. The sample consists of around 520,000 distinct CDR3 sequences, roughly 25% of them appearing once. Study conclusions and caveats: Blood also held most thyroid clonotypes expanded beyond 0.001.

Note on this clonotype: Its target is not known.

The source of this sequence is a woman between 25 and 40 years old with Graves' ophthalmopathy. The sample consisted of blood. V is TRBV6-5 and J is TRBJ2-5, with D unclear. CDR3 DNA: TGTGCCAGCAGTTCGGACGGACCGTCGGAGACCCAGTACTTC. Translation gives CASSSDGPSETQYF.